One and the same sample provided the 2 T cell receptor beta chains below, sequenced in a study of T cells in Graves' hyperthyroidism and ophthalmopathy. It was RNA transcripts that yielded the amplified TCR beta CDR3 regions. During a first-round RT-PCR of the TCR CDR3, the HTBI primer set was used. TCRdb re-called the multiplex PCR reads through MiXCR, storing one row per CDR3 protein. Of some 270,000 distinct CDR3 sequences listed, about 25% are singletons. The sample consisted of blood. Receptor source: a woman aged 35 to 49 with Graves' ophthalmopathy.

CDR3 nucleotide sequence: TGCAGCGTTGATGGGGGGTTAAACACCGGGGAGCTGTTTTTT. Translation gives CSVDGGLNTGELFF. This rearrangement joins TRBV29-1 to TRBJ2-2, with a weak D call TRBD2 (6 bases). Looked up from germline, CDR1 is SQVTM and CDR2 is ANQGSEA. V was trimmed by 3 bases and J by 2 bases, leaving 10 bases between them. This CDR3 is built from 14 residues.

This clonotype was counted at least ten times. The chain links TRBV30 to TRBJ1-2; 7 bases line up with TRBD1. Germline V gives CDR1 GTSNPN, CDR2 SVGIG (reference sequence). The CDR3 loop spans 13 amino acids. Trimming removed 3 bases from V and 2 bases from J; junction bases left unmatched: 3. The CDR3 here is CAWRGQPNYGYTF. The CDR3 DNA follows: TGTGCCTGGAGGGGACAGCCCAACTATGGCTACACCTTC. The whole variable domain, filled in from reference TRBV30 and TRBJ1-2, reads SQTIHQWPATLVQPVGSPLSLECTVEGTSNPNLYWYRQAAGRGLQLLFYSVGIGQISSEVPQNLSASRPQDRQFILSSKKLLLSDSGFYLCAWRGQPNYGYTFGSGTRLTVV.